This entry features one TCR beta chain sequence. One junction end disagrees with the germline gene, perhaps due to a read error. Germline loops: CDR1 MDHEN, CDR2 SYDVKM. This CDR3 comprises 13 residues. Using immunoSEQ multiplex PCR, the repertoire was profiled, and TCRdb retains in-frame clones only, with some absent. The table lists about 64,000 clones, 75% to 85% of them singletons. The data stem from a study of blood T cell repertoires in COVID-19. Overall study context: Acute and convalescent COVID-19 specimens originated in the United States, Italy and Spain. From T cells, B-cell-depleted T cells, or PBMCs came the material, which was cDNA or gDNA.

Sequencing input: peripheral blood. The rearrangement uses TRBV28 and TRBJ1-3, with no clear D. This receptor was taken from a human donor in a cohort sampled during active COVID-19. In nucleotides, the CDR3 is TGTGCCACCAGTCGGGGAGCTGGAAACACCATATATTTT. This translates into CATSRGAGNTIYF.